Listed here are 20 T cell receptor beta chains from one sample, sequenced in a study of T cell changes during pregnancy in multiple sclerosis. Sequencing used immunoSEQ multiplex PCR; TCRdb keeps in-frame clones, though not all of them. The sample has approximately 130,000 clones, 90% to 96% seen once. This specimen was peripheral blood, taken after pregnancy. The receptors stem from a female donor with multiple sclerosis, enrolled in a pregnancy study.

In its sample, this clone was seen once. V is TRBV4-3 and J is TRBJ2-7, with 9 bases aligning to TRBD1. Germline CDR1 and CDR2: LGHNA and YSLEER. V lost 1 base, J lost 5 bases, and 6 bases stayed unmatched. The length of the CDR3 is 15 residues. The CDR3, as DNA: TGCGCCAGCAGCCAAGGGTCGGGACAGGGAAACGAGCAGTACTTC. Amino acids: CASSQGSGQGNEQYF.

The chain uses TRBV2 and TRBJ2-2; D is perhaps TRBD2 (7 bases). CDR3 length equals 14 residues. V lost 5 bases and J lost 6, with 13 bases in between. Germline CDR1 SNHLY, CDR2 FYNNEI. The DNA for the CDR3 is TGTGCCAGCAGTTTAAGGGGGAGGGCCGGGGAGCTGTTTTTT. Protein sequence: CASSLRGRAGELFF.

This clone was counted once. The chain carries TRBV19 and TRBJ2-7; D unresolved. The germline V gene has CDR1 LNHDA and CDR2 SQIVND (reference sequence). Trimming left V 3 bases short and J 5 bases short, with 14 bases between. The CDR3 length is 14 residues. CDR3 nucleotides: TGTGCCAGTAGTATCCGTGGCCGACACAACGAGCAGTACTTC. Protein: CASSIRGRHNEQYF.

This clone has a single count. V usage is TRBV29-1 and J usage is TRBJ2-2; maybe TRBD1 (6 bases). The CDR3 extends over 14 amino acids. Per germline, CDR1 SQVTM and CDR2 ANQGSEA. V was cut by 6 bases and J by 0 bases, with 11 bases left in between. The CDR3 sequence is CSVRQATNTGELFF. The DNA for the CDR3 is TGCAGCGTCAGACAGGCGACGAACACCGGGGAGCTGTTTTTT.

The rearrangement uses TRBV25-1 and TRBJ2-7; D gene uncertain. The CDR3 loop spans 11 amino acids. Trimming cost V 4 bases and J 6 bases, with 7 bases left between them. Germline V gives CDR1 MGHDK, CDR2 SYGVNS. CDR3 in amino acids: CASSGGFEQYF. Here the CDR3 DNA reads TGTGCCAGCAGTGGAGGATTCGAGCAGTACTTC.

V usage is TRBV28 and J usage is TRBJ2-3; a weak D match, TRBD2 (6 bases). This CDR3 has 14 residues. Germline-derived CDR1 and CDR2 are MDHEN and SYDVKM. The V end was cut by 6 bases, the J end by 2 bases, with 12 bases between. In DNA, the CDR3 is TGTGCCAGCAGACTAGCCCCTAACACAGATACGCAGTATTTT. It translates to CASRLAPNTDTQYF.

This clone was detected a few times. The chain couples TRBV5-1 to TRBJ2-7; 9 bases are a match to TRBD1. Unmatched junction bases numbered 4, after V lost 0 bases and J lost 9 bases. The CDR3 runs to 13 residues. In germline, CDR1 is SGHRS, CDR2 YFSETQ. CDR3 DNA: TGCGCCAGCAGCTTGGGGGACAGGGTGAGGCAGTACTTC. As protein: CASSLGDRVRQYF. Combining the CDR3 with reference TRBV5-1 and TRBJ2-7 gives the whole variable domain KAGVTQTPRYLIKTRGQQVTLSCSPISGHRSVSWYQQTPGQGLQFLFEYFSETQRNKGNFPGRFSGRQFSNSRSEMNVSTLELGDSALYLCASSLGDRVRQYFGPGTRLTVT.

This chain joins TRBV2 and TRBJ1-4; 11 positions match TRBD1. This CDR3 is built from 13 residues. Unmatched junction bases numbered 2, after V lost 8 bases and J lost 6 bases. Germline-derived CDR1 and CDR2 are SNHLY and FYNNEI. CDR3 region: CASRTGGDEKLFF. The CDR3 nucleotides read TGTGCCAGCCGGACAGGGGGCGATGAAAAACTGTTTTTT.

The chain employs TRBV9 and TRBJ1-3, with D uncertain. Trimming removed 0 bases at V and 0 bases at J, with 10 bases between. Germline V gene lookup returns CDR1 SGDLS and CDR2 YYNGEE. The CDR3 loop spans 16 amino acids. The CDR3 DNA is TGTGCCAGCAGCGTAGGAGGGAGCCTCTCTGGAAACACCATATATTTT. Encoded protein: CASSVGGSLSGNTIYF.

V usage is TRBV6-1 and J usage is TRBJ1-5; 8 bases match TRBD1. The CDR3 consists of 15 residues. Germline V gene data show CDR1 as MNHNS and CDR2 as SASEGT. J lost 7 bases, V lost 4 bases, and 9 bases had no gene match. In DNA form, the CDR3 reads TGTGCCAGCAGTGCAACCCGGACAGGGAAACAGCCCCAGCATTTT. Translating gives CASSATRTGKQPQHF.

In DNA, the CDR3 is TGTGCCAGCAGTTTAGAGGACTCCACAGATACGCAGTATTTT. This codes for CASSLEDSTDTQYF. The chain carries TRBV27 and TRBJ2-3, with a weak D call TRBD2 (5 bases). Per the germline V gene, CDR1 is MNHEY and CDR2 is SMNVEV (reference sequence). The CDR3 extends over 14 amino acids. The ends were cut back, 2 bases at V and 2 bases at J, with 8 bases in the middle.

The V call is TRBV20-1, the J call TRBJ2-1, with D possibly being TRBD2 (5 bases). Germline V lookup: CDR1 DFQATT, CDR2 SNEGSKA (reference sequence). The CDR3 sequence is 11 residues long. Trimming took 7 bases from V and 4 from J, leaving 8 bases between them. The chain's CDR3 is CSGDYYNEQFF. CDR3 in DNA: TGCAGTGGAGACTATTACAATGAGCAGTTCTTC.

This clone was recorded once. J is TRBJ2-7 and V is TRBV9, with no clear D. This CDR3 contains 17 residues. Germline CDR1 reads SGDLS; CDR2 reads YYNGEE. V was pared by 0 bases and J by 2 bases, with 18 bases between. CDR3 loop: CASSVGQGDNRPYEQYF. The DNA of the CDR3 is TGTGCCAGCAGCGTAGGGCAAGGTGACAACCGCCCCTACGAGCAGTACTTC.

This chain joins TRBV6-4 and TRBJ2-1, with a possible D match to TRBD2 (5 bases). The CDR3 has 13 amino acids. CDR1 MRHNA and CDR2 SNTAGT come from the germline V gene. Trimming removed 4 bases from V and 7 bases from J, with 11 bases in between. In nucleotides, the CDR3 is TGTGCCAGCAGTGTCCTCCCGGGGAATGAGCAGTTCTTC. It codes for CASSVLPGNEQFF.

The chain links TRBV2 to TRBJ2-1; 7 bases map to TRBD2. CDR3 length: 15 amino acids. V shed 11 bases and J 1 base; nucleotides not matched to a gene: 11. Germline CDR1 is SNHLY and CDR2 is FYNNEI. In DNA form, the CDR3 reads TGTGCCGGGGGGGGGAGAGGGAGTTCCTACAATGAGCAGTTCTTC. Its translation is CAGGGRGSSYNEQFF.

The chain's CDR3 is CSVPTSGSFLDTQYF. The DNA of the CDR3 is TGCAGCGTTCCGACAAGCGGGAGTTTCTTAGATACGCAGTATTTT. V gene TRBV29-1 combines with J gene TRBJ2-3; 8 bases are a match to TRBD2. This CDR3 contains 15 residues. CDR1 and CDR2 from the germline V gene are SQVTM and ANQGSEA. With V trimmed by 5 bases and J by 5 bases, 12 bases remained unmatched.

The chain has TRBV5-5 and TRBJ1-2; 7 bases match TRBD1. V gave up 6 bases and J gave up 4 bases; unmatched junction bases: 12. Germline-derived CDR1 and CDR2 are SGHKS and YYEKEE (reference sequence). CDR3 length equals 15 residues. The chain's CDR3 is CASTPGGREVYGYTF. CDR3 DNA: TGTGCCAGCACCCCAGGGGGGCGGGAGGTCTATGGCTACACCTTC. Combining the CDR3 with reference TRBV5-5 and TRBJ1-2 gives the whole variable domain DAGVTQSPTHLIKTRGQQVTLRCSPISGHKSVSWYQQVLGQGPQFIFQYYEKEERGRGNFPDRFSARQFPNYSSELNVNALLLGDSALYLCASTPGGREVYGYTFGSGTRLTVV.

This clone came up once. The chain is built from TRBV10-3 and TRBJ2-5, with D unclear. The CDR3 loop spans 13 amino acids. The germline gives CDR1 ENHRY, CDR2 SYGVKD. With 3 bases removed from V and 4 bases from J, the gap between germline ends came to 9 bases. The CDR3 bases are TGTGCCATCAGTGAAGTAGCTAGAGAGACCCAGTACTTC. Residues: CAISEVARETQYF.

The V and J genes are TRBV7-8 and TRBJ2-7; TRBD1 matches at 8 bases. Germline values: CDR1 SGHVS, CDR2 FQNEAQ. V shed 2 bases, J shed 4 bases, and the junction held 4 bases outside the gene matches. This CDR3 comprises 14 residues. Here the CDR3 reads CASSLRTGIYEQYF. For the CDR3, the DNA is TGTGCCAGCAGCTTACGGACAGGGATTTACGAGCAGTACTTC.

The chain combines TRBV27 with TRBJ2-4; D is uncertain. This CDR3 has 13 residues. Germline V lookup: CDR1 MNHEY, CDR2 SMNVEV (reference sequence). Trimming cost V 6 bases and J 5 bases, with 11 bases left between them. CDR3: CASRRSGQNIQYF. As DNA, the CDR3 is TGTGCCAGCAGGAGGTCTGGCCAAAACATTCAGTACTTC.